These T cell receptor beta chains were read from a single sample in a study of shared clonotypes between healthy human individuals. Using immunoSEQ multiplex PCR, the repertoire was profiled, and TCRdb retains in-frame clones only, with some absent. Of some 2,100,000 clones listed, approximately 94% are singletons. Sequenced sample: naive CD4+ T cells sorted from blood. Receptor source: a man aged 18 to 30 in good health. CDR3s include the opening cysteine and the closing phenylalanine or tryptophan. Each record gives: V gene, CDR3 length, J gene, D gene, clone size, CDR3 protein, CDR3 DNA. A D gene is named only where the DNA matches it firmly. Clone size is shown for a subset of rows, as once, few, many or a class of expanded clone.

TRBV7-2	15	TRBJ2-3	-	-	CASIRGDSNTDTQYF	TGTGCCAGCATCCGAGGGGACTCCAACACAGATACGCAGTATTTT
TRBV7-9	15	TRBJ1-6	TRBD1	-	CASSSGQGNNSPLHF	TGTGCCAGCAGCTCGGGACAGGGAAATAATTCACCCCTCCACTTT
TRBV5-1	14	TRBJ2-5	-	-	CASSWDKPQETQYF	TGCGCCAGCAGCTGGGACAAACCTCAAGAGACCCAGTACTTC
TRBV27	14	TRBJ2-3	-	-	CASRRTVYADTQYF	TGTGCCAGCAGAAGGACCGTATACGCAGATACGCAGTATTTT
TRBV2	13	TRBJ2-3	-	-	CASSGDGTDTQYF	TGTGCCAGCAGCGGCGACGGGACAGATACGCAGTATTTT
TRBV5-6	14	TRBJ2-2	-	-	CASSTGRATGELFF	TGTGCCAGCAGCACTGGAAGGGCCACCGGGGAGCTGTTTTTT
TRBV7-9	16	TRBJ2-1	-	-	CASSRRFSVSYNEQFF	TGTGCCAGCAGCCGTCGTTTCAGCGTCTCCTACAATGAGCAGTTCTTC
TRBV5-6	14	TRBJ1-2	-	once	CASSFGPGGTGYTF	TGTGCCAGCAGCTTTGGTCCGGGGGGGACTGGCTACACCTTC
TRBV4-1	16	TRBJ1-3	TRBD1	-	CASSPGQGAQGNTIYF	TGCGCCAGCAGCCCGGGACAGGGGGCGCAGGGAAACACCATATATTTT
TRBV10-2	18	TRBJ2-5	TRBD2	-	CASSESIHGGGAYETQYF	TGCGCCAGCAGTGAGTCGATTCATGGCGGGGGGGCCTATGAGACCCAGTACTTC
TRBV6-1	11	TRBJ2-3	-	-	CASVLLDTQYF	TGTGCCAGCGTTCTCCTAGATACGCAGTATTTT
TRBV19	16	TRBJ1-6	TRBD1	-	CASRETGGWYNSPLHF	TGTGCCAGTAGAGAGACAGGGGGCTGGTATAATTCACCCCTCCACTTT
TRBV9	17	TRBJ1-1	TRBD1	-	CASSVGGQGHSSSGAFF	TGTGCCAGCAGCGTAGGAGGACAGGGGCACTCTTCATCTGGGGCTTTCTTT
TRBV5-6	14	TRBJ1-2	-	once	CASSLYGESYGYTF	TGTGCCAGCAGCTTGTACGGCGAGTCCTATGGCTACACCTTC
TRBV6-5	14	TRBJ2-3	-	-	CASSYSHLTDTQYF	TGTGCCAGCAGTTACTCGCACCTCACAGATACGCAGTATTTT
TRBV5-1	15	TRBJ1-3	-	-	CASSLAWTTGNTIYF	TGCGCCAGCAGCTTGGCCTGGACAACTGGAAACACCATATATTTT
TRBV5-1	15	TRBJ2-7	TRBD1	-	CASSLGVGGYYEQYF	TGCGCCAGCAGCTTGGGGGTAGGGGGCTACTACGAGCAGTACTTC
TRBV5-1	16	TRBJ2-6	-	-	CASSRPELSGANVLTF	TGCGCCAGCAGCCGCCCCGAGCTATCTGGGGCCAACGTCCTGACTTTC
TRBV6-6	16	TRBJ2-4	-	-	CASTQQGKGVGNIQYF	TGTGCCAGCACCCAACAGGGAAAAGGGGTCGGGAACATTCAGTACTTC
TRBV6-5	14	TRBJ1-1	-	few	CASSLHDGNTEAFF	TGTGCCAGCAGTCTACACGACGGAAACACTGAAGCTTTCTTT
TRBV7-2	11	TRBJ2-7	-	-	CASSVSYEQYF	TGTGCCAGCAGCGTCTCCTACGAGCAGTACTTC
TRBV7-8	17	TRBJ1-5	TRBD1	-	CASSATGTGRSNQPQHF	TGTGCCAGCAGCGCGACAGGGACGGGTAGGAGCAATCAGCCCCAGCATTTT
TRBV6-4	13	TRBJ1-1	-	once	CASSKTGNTEAFF	TGTGCCAGCAGTAAGACGGGGAACACTGAAGCTTTCTTT
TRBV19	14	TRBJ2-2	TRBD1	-	CASSMGQGPGELFF	TGTGCCAGTAGTATGGGACAGGGCCCCGGGGAGCTGTTTTTT
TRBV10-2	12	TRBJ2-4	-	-	CASSGPLDIQYF	TGCGCCAGCAGTGGTCCCCTGGACATTCAGTACTTC
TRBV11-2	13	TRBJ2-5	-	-	CASSLGGAETQYF	TGTGCCAGCAGCCTGGGCGGGGCAGAGACCCAGTACTTC
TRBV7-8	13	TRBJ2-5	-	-	CASSRGLQETQYF	TGTGCCAGCAGCCGGGGACTGCAAGAGACCCAGTACTTC
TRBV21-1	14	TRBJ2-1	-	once	CASSKGETHNEQFF	TGTGCCAGCAGCAAAGGGGAGACACACAATGAGCAGTTCTTC
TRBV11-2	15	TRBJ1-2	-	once	CASSSLRTEYYGYTF	TGTGCCAGCAGCTCACTCCGGACGGAGTACTATGGCTACACCTTC
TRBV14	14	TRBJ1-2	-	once	CASSPGPVGYGYTF	TGTGCCAGCAGCCCCGGGCCGGTCGGCTATGGCTACACCTTC
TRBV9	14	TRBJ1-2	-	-	CASSPEVGAEGYTF	TGTGCCAGCAGCCCCGAGGTAGGGGCAGAGGGCTACACCTTC
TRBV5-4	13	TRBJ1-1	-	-	CASSSSDGTEAFF	TGTGCCAGCAGCTCCTCCGACGGCACTGAAGCTTTCTTT
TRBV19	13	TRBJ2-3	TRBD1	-	CASSRGQIDTQYF	TGTGCCAGTAGCCGGGGACAGATAGATACGCAGTATTTT
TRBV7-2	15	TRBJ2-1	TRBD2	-	CASSFKLAGTNEQFF	TGTGCCAGCAGCTTTAAACTAGCGGGAACCAATGAGCAGTTCTTC
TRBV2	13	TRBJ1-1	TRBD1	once	CASRYAGGNEAFF	TGTGCCAGCAGGTATGCAGGGGGCAATGAAGCTTTCTTT
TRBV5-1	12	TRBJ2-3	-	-	CASSFSGDTQYF	TGCGCCAGCAGCTTTTCAGGAGATACGCAGTATTTT
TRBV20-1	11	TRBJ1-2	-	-	CSARGGTGYTF	TGCAGTGCTAGAGGGGGCACGGGCTACACCTTC
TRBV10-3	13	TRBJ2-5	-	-	CATGYKATGTQYF	TGTGCCACCGGGTATAAGGCGACGGGGACCCAGTACTTC
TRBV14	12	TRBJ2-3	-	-	CASSQWVDTQYF	TGTGCCAGCAGCCAATGGGTTGATACGCAGTATTTT
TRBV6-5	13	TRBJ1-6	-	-	CASSYSNNSPLHF	TGTGCCAGCAGTTACTCGAATAATTCACCCCTCCACTTT
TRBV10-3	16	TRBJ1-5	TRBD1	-	CAISADRVGSNQPQHF	TGTGCCATCAGCGCGGACAGGGTCGGAAGCAATCAGCCCCAGCATTTT
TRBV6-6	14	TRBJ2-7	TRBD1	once	CASTIQGARGEQYF	TGTGCCAGCACCATACAGGGGGCGCGGGGCGAGCAGTACTTC
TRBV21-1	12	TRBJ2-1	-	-	CASITGGYEQFF	TGTGCCAGCATTACAGGGGGCTATGAGCAGTTCTTC
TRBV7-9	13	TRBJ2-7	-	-	CASSSGRVYEQYF	TGTGCCAGCAGTTCAGGACGAGTTTACGAGCAGTACTTC
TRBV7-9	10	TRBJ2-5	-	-	CASSAETQYF	TGTGCCAGCAGCGCAGAGACCCAGTACTTC
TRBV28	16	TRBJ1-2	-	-	CASTSSGGLIGGGYTF	TGTGCCAGCACCTCTTCGGGGGGTCTAATAGGCGGTGGCTACACCTTC
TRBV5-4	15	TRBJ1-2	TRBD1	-	CASSLKTGDAYGYTF	TGTGCCAGCAGCTTGAAGACAGGGGACGCCTATGGCTACACCTTC
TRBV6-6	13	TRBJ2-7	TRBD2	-	CASSYGTGGEQYF	TGTGCCAGCAGTTACGGGACGGGGGGCGAGCAGTACTTC
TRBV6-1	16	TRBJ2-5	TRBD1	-	CASSELGTGGSETQYF	TGTGCCAGCAGTGAATTAGGGACAGGGGGCTCGGAGACCCAGTACTTC
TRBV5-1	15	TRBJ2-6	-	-	CASSSAGAGANVLTF	TGCGCCAGCAGCTCGGCAGGAGCTGGGGCCAACGTCCTGACTTTC
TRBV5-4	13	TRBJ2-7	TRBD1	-	CASSLPGTAEQYF	TGTGCCAGCAGCTTACCTGGGACAGCCGAGCAGTACTTC
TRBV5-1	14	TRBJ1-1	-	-	CASSPQAGAFEAFF	TGCGCCAGCAGCCCCCAGGCAGGGGCCTTTGAAGCTTTCTTT
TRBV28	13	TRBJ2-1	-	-	CASTLPILDEQFF	TGTGCCAGCACCCTCCCGATCTTGGATGAGCAGTTCTTC
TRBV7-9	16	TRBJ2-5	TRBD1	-	CASSVWGQGKQETQYF	TGTGCCAGCAGCGTATGGGGACAGGGGAAACAAGAGACCCAGTACTTC
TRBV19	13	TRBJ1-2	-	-	CASHSGGTGGYTF	TGTGCCAGCCATTCCGGGGGAACGGGTGGCTACACCTTC